This T cell receptor (beta chain) was captured by sequencing in a study of PD-L1 blockade in urothelial cancer. Study summary: About 90% of the roughly 30 patients were men with bladder-origin urothelial cancer. Median T cell yield from blood was roughly 140,000.

Study-level points and caveats: Pretreatment peripheral blood TCR clonality that fell below the median predicted better survival among the patients studied.

The time point here: pretreatment peripheral blood. Patients in the study were battling locally advanced or metastatic urothelial carcinoma. CDR1 is SGHDT, CDR2 YYEEEE, per germline. The CDR3 has 19 residues. J lost 4 bases, V lost 2 bases, and 17 bases had no gene match. Profiled with immunoSEQ multiplex PCR; TCRdb holds only in-frame clones, not every one. The sample holds fewer than 100,000 clones; approximately 80% are singletons and the top ten take about 7.4%. As for this clone: The antigen is not known.

This receptor was identified in a middle-aged man with urothelial cancer. The chain has TRBV5-6 and TRBJ2-5; 10 bases line up with TRBD2. The sequencing used PBMCs, collected around atezolizumab (anti-PD-L1) treatment. The CDR3 spells CASSFKPGAASGRGETQYF. The CDR3 DNA reads TGTGCCAGCAGCTTCAAACCAGGTGCGGCTAGCGGGAGAGGAGAGACCCAGTACTTC.